This TCR beta chain was captured by sequencing in a study of blood T cell repertoires in COVID-19. The protocol was immunoSEQ multiplex PCR, while the TCRdb copy is restricted to in-frame clones and leaves out a portion. Of fewer than 400,000 clones in the sample, about 87% were seen once. Cohort 3 donors were reported recovered after two negative PCRs, clearance, or symptom resolution. The V end was cut by 0 bases, the J end by 7 bases, with 18 bases between. The length of the CDR3 is 16 residues. Germline V gene sequence: CDR1 LGHNA, CDR2 YSLEER. V is TRBV4-3 and J is TRBJ1-2; maybe TRBD1 (6 bases). This sequence originates from a woman aged 18-29 years who had recovered from COVID-19. The sequencing input was PBMCs or T cells enriched from blood (not recorded which). This chain's CDR3 is CASSQDLQGISGGYTF. The CDR3 nucleotides are TGCGCCAGCAGCCAAGATCTACAGGGAATTTCGGGTGGCTACACCTTC.